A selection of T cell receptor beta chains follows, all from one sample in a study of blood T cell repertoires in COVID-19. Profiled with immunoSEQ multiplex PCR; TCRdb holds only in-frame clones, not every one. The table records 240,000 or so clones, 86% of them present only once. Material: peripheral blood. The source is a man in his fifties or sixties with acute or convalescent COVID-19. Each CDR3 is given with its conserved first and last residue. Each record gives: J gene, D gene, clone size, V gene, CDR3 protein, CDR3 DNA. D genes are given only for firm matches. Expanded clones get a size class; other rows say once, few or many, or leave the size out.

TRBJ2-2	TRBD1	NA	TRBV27	CASSRQGTGELFF	TGTGCCAGCAGCAGACAGGGAACCGGGGAGCTGTTTTTT
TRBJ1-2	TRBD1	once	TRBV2	CASSVQGAVDYGYTF	TGTGCCAGCAGTGTACAGGGGGCAGTGGACTATGGCTACACCTTC
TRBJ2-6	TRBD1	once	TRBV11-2	CASKRQGNGANVLTF	TGTGCCAGCAAACGACAGGGGAACGGGGCCAACGTCCTGACTTTC
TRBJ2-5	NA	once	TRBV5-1	CASSLAGGLPQETQYF	TGCGCCAGCAGCTTGGCCGGAGGGCTACCACAAGAGACCCAGTACTTC
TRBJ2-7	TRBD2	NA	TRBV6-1	CASSETSGKSYEQYF	TGTGCCAGCAGTGAGACTAGCGGGAAGTCCTACGAGCAGTACTTC
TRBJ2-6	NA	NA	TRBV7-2	CASSLDGGSGANVLTF	TGTGCCAGCAGCCTCGACGGGGGCTCTGGGGCCAACGTCCTGACTTTC
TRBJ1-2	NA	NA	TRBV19	CASSMRGEDYGYTF	TGTGCCAGTAGTATGCGCGGAGAGGACTATGGCTACACCTTC
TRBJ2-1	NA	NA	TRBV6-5	CASTLHPSYEQFF	TGTGCCAGCACTTTACATCCGTCGTATGAGCAGTTCTTC
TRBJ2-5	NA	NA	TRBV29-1	CSVERPGRETQYF	TGCAGCGTTGAACGGCCAGGGCGGGAGACCCAGTACTTC
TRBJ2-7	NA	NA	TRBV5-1	CASSLEGTSPNEQYF	TGCGCCAGCAGCTTGGAGGGGACAAGCCCCAACGAGCAGTACTTC
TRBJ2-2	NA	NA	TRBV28	CASSSALKELFF	TGTGCCAGCAGTTCCGCCCTAAAGGAGCTGTTTTTT
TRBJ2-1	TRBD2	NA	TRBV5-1	CASSLDSGRASEQFF	TGCGCCAGCAGCTTGGATAGCGGGAGGGCCTCTGAGCAGTTCTTC
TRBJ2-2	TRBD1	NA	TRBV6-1	CASSEGTGVGGELFF	TGTGCCAGCAGTGAAGGGACAGGGGTCGGCGGGGAGCTGTTTTTT
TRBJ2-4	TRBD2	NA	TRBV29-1	CSVEDGWTSKNIQYF	TGCAGCGTTGAAGATGGTTGGACTAGCAAAAACATTCAGTACTTC
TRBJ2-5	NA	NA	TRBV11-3	CASSSNRDFRETQYF	TGTGCCAGCAGCTCCAACAGGGATTTTCGAGAGACCCAGTACTTC
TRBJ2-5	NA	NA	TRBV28	CASSLVEGRQETQYF	TGTGCCAGCAGTTTAGTAGAGGGGAGGCAAGAGACCCAGTACTTC
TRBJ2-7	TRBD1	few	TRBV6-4	CASSRDRGDEQYF	TGTGCCAGCAGTCGGGACAGGGGGGACGAGCAGTACTTC
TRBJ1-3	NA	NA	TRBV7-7	CASSPGQGASGNTIYF	TGTGCTAGCAGCCCCGGGCAGGGCGCCTCTGGAAACACCATATATTTT
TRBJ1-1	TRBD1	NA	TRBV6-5	CASRMDRSTEAFF	TGTGCCAGCAGGATGGACAGGAGTACTGAAGCTTTCTTT
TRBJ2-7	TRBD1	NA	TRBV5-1	CASSSNRDRGREQYF	TGCGCCAGCAGCTCTAACCGGGACAGGGGACGGGAGCAGTACTTC
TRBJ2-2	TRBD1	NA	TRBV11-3	CASSLDTRQGSAGELFF	TGTGCCAGCAGCTTAGATACGCGACAGGGGAGCGCCGGGGAGCTGTTTTTT
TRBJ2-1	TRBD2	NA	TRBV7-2	CASSLVSGSFVDEQFF	TGTGCCAGCAGCTTAGTTAGCGGGAGTTTTGTAGATGAGCAGTTCTTC
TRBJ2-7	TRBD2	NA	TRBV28	CASRPPSGRAGEQYF	TGTGCCAGCAGACCCCCTAGCGGGAGGGCAGGGGAGCAGTACTTC
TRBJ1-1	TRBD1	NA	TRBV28	CASSRGQGGTTEAFF	TGTGCCAGCAGCCGCGGACAGGGTGGGACCACTGAAGCTTTCTTT
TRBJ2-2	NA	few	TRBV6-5	CASSNQDTGELFF	TGTGCCAGCAGCAACCAGGACACCGGGGAGCTGTTTTTT
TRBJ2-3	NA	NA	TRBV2	CASSEDITDTQYF	TGTGCCAGCAGTGAGGACATCACAGATACGCAGTATTTT
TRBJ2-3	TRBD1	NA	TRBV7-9	CASSSTGEISSTDTQYF	TGTGCCAGCAGCTCCACAGGGGAGATTTCTAGCACAGATACGCAGTATTTT
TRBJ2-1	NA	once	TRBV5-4	CASSLVTAVGDNEQFF	TGTGCCAGCTCTCTGGTCACGGCCGTGGGCGACAATGAGCAGTTCTTC
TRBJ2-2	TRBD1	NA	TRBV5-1	CASSAFRGNDGELFF	TGCGCCAGCAGCGCCTTCAGGGGGAACGACGGGGAGCTGTTTTTT
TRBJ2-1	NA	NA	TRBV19	CASSPPGQNYNEQFF	TGTGCCAGTAGTCCTCCGGGACAAAACTACAATGAGCAGTTCTTC
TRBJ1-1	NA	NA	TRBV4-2	CASSQDGGVTEAFF	TGTGCCAGCAGCCAAGATGGGGGGGTGACTGAAGCTTTCTTT
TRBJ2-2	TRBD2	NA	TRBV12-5	CASGILAGAGELFF	TGTGCTAGTGGTATTCTAGCGGGGGCCGGGGAGCTGTTTTTT
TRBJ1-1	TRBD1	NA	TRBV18	CASSPPQGAYTEAFF	TGTGCCAGCTCACCACCGCAGGGGGCTTACACTGAAGCTTTCTTT
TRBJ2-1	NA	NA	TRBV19	CASSIQLDREQFF	TGTGCCAGTAGTATACAGCTGGACAGAGAGCAGTTCTTC
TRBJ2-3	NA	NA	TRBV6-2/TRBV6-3	CASSLGLPTDTQYF	TGTGCCAGCAGCCTCGGACTACCCACAGATACGCAGTATTTT
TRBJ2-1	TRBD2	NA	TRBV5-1	CASTTSGGRSGEQFF	TGCGCCAGTACGACTAGCGGGGGTAGGTCGGGTGAGCAGTTCTTC
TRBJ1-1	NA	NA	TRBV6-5	CASSLAGQENTEAFF	TGTGCCAGCAGTTTAGCAGGGCAGGAGAACACTGAAGCTTTCTTT
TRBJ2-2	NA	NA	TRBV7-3	CASSPVGAGTGELFF	TGTGCCAGCAGCCCGGTGGGGGCGGGCACCGGGGAGCTGTTTTTT
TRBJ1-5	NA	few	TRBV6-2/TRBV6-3	CASSLPGSGNQPQHF	TGTGCCAGCAGTCTCCCCGGGTCCGGCAATCAGCCCCAGCATTTT
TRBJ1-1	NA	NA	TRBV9	CASSVESSTEAFF	TGTGCCAGCAGCGTAGAGTCGAGCACTGAAGCTTTCTTT